What follows is one T cell receptor beta chain and its context. The sample originates from a study of cytomegalovirus exposure and HLA in healthy donors. This CDR3 is built from 13 residues. Germline V CDR1 and CDR2: SGHDT, YYEEEE. V lost 5 bases and J lost 0, with 8 bases in between. The PCR ran on 60 Vbeta and 13 Jbeta primers. Repertoires were generated with immunoSEQ multiplex PCR, while TCRdb's copy carries only in-frame clones and drops some. The sample gives about 150,000 clones, approximately 80% of which show up once; roughly 5.3% is in the top ten. The TCR originated in a woman aged 40 to 50 in good health and CMV-seropositive. The rearrangement links TRBV5-6 to TRBJ1-2, with D possibly TRBD1 on 6 matching bases. Material for sequencing was PBMCs. CDR3 loop: CASSTGTNYGYTF. CDR3 in DNA: TGTGCCAGCAGTACAGGGACTAACTATGGCTACACCTTC. The variable domain in full, completed from reference TRBV5-6 and TRBJ1-2, reads DAGVTQSPTHLIKTRGQQVTLRCSPKSGHDTVSWYQQALGQGPQFIFQYYEEEERQRGNFPDRFSGHQFPNYSSELNVNALLLGDSALYLCASSTGTNYGYTFGSGTRLTVV.